There are many counts of the clone carrying this T cell receptor beta chain. TCRdb re-called the 5' RACE reads with MiXCR, one entry per CDR3 protein. The data show roughly 48,000 distinct CDR3 sequences, roughly 5.2% seen once. This CDR3 region has 13 residues. V lost 3 bases and J 4 bases, leaving 10 bases between the germline ends. Germline assignment: CDR1 SGHRS and CDR2 YFSETQ. These data belong to a study of spatial heterogeneity in lung cancer. Study at large: The library had UMIs, and each TCR and UMI pair averaged more than ten raw reads.

The time point is: sample taken at primary tumor resection. 72 TRACERx patients with early, untreated non-small cell lung cancer donated samples. Here the sequenced sample was PBMCs, taken at surgery. The receptor's source is a male donor with early-stage non-small cell lung cancer. The chain links TRBV5-1 to TRBJ1-2; a possible D gene is TRBD1 (5 bases). Here the CDR3 DNA reads TGCGCCAGCAGCTCACAGGAGTCCTATGGCTACACCTTC. Residues: CASSSQESYGYTF.